This TCR beta chain is from a study of OX40 agonist ivuxolimab in advanced cancers. Assay: immunoSEQ multiplex PCR; the TCRdb copy retains only in-frame clones and omits some. The data show just over 80,000 clones, about 88% seen once. Germline V lookup: CDR1 LNHDA, CDR2 SQIVND (reference sequence). V gave up 1 base and J gave up 3 bases, with 15 bases separating them. This CDR3 contains 16 residues. Material: CD4+ or CD8+ T cells sorted from blood, obtained in a trial of the OX40 agonist ivuxolimab. The genes are TRBV19 and TRBJ1-1; a possible D gene is TRBD1 (5 bases). The clonotype was recovered from an adult with an advanced solid tumor such as melanoma, head and neck, liver or kidney cancer. CDR3 protein: CASSIVGGFDHTEAFF. The CDR3, as DNA: TGTGCCAGTAGTATAGTTGGGGGTTTCGATCACACTGAAGCTTTCTTT. The full variable domain, rest sourced from reference TRBV19 and TRBJ1-1, is DGGITQSPKYLFRKEGQNVTLSCEQNLNHDAMYWYRQDPGQGLRLIYYSQIVNDFQKGDIAEGYSVSREKKESFPLTVTSAQKNPTAFYLCASSIVGGFDHTEAFFGQGTRLTVV.